This passage covers 6 T cell receptor beta chains from one sample sequenced in a study of T cells in Graves' hyperthyroidism and ophthalmopathy. Amplified TCR beta CDR3 regions came from RNA transcripts. Primed by the HTBI set, a first-round RT-PCR was run on the TCR CDR3. In TCRdb, the multiplex PCR reads were re-called with MiXCR into one record per CDR3 protein. The data contain hundreds of thousands of distinct CDR3 sequences, 20% of them singletons. The specimen sequenced was blood. The origin of the receptors is a man between 25 and 39 years old with Graves' ophthalmopathy.

With regard to this clonotype: One end of the junction varies from germline; a read error may be responsible. The V and J genes are TRBV7-2 and TRBJ2-7; D is possibly TRBD2 (6 bases). The CDR3 has 14 residues. Per germline, CDR1 SGHTA and CDR2 FQGNSA. The CDR3 DNA reads TGTGCCAGCAGCTCGGGACTGACTGAGTACGGGCAGTACTTC. Its translation is CASSSGLTEYGQYF.

This clonotype was seen many times. The chain has TRBV2 and TRBJ2-5; TRBD2 agrees at 7 bases. Germline lookup yields CDR1 SNHLY and CDR2 FYNNEI. This CDR3 comprises 16 residues. J lost 4 bases, V lost 1 base, and 9 bases had no gene match. For the CDR3, the DNA is TGTGCCAGCAGTGAAGTCGGACTAGTAATGTCAGAGACCCAGTACTTC. Its translation is CASSEVGLVMSETQYF.

In its sample, this clonotype was seen many times. The chain uses TRBV7-9 and TRBJ2-3; no definite D call. The V end lost 5 bases, the J end lost 4 bases, and 13 bases lay between the germline ends. The CDR3 totals 14 residues. CDR1 and CDR2 (germline): SEHNR, FQNEAQ (reference sequence). CDR3 DNA: TGTGCCAGCAGCCGTCCCGGGCAGCCAGATACGCAGTATTTT. Protein product: CASSRPGQPDTQYF.

V is TRBV5-4 and J is TRBJ2-3, with D tentatively TRBD2 (5 bases). The CDR3 has 13 amino acids. CDR1 is SGHNT and CDR2 is YYREEE in the germline V gene (reference sequence). Trimming left V 4 bases short and J 6 bases short, with 12 bases between. DNA for the CDR3: TGTGCCAGCAGCACAACCTCTAGCGATACGCAGTATTTT. Translated: CASSTTSSDTQYF.

As for this clonotype: At one end the junction does not follow the germline gene, possibly because of a read error. V gene TRBV27 combines with J gene TRBJ2-7; 11 positions agree with TRBD2. Germline V gene sequence: CDR1 MNHEY, CDR2 SMNVEV (reference sequence). CDR3 length: 13 residues. CDR3 protein: CASSGTSGYGQYF. DNA of the CDR3: TGTGCCAGCAGTGGGACTAGCGGATACGGGCAGTACTTC.

This clonotype was seen repeatedly, ten times or more. The chain links TRBV6-1 to TRBJ1-2; D remains ambiguous. CDR3 length: 15 amino acids. Germline lookup yields CDR1 MNHNS and CDR2 SASEGT. V lost 1 base to trimming and J lost 9 bases, with 18 bases between them. This CDR3 is CASSEDQRLLKRYTF. The CDR3 DNA is TGTGCCAGCAGTGAAGATCAACGGCTGCTAAAGCGCTACACCTTC.